The next 21 T cell receptor beta chains were all read from a single sample in a study of T cells expressing NK-cell markers. No DNA is given; TCRdb re-called the 5' RACE reads and lists each CDR3 protein once. The sample table sets out fewer than 400,000 distinct CDR3 sequences. The sequenced sample was blood T cells: a sorted CD56 or NKG2C T cell subset, CD4+ or CD8+ T cells, or bulk PBMC T cells (not recorded which). These receptors were collected from a woman in her forties or fifties in good health.

The CDR3 sequence is CASSLGPMDEQFF. The chain has TRBV11-3 and TRBJ2-1. The CDR3 extends over 13 amino acids. Germline V gene lookup returns CDR1 SGHNT and CDR2 YENEEA.

The rearrangement links TRBV4-2 to TRBJ2-3; TCRdb's assignment of TRBD2 cannot be checked, as there is no DNA. Per germline, CDR1 LGHNA and CDR2 YNFKEQ. CDR3 length equals 16 residues. The CDR3 spells CASSQEGGRLKRTQYF.

This chain links TRBV25-1 with TRBJ1-1; TCRdb picks TRBD1, but there is no DNA to check that call. Germline assignment: CDR1 MGHDK and CDR2 SYGVNS. The length of the CDR3 is 14 residues. The CDR3 sequence is CASSEPGSYTEAFF. Full variable domain (outside the CDR3, taken from reference TRBV25-1 and TRBJ1-1): EADIYQTPRYLVIGTGKKITLECSQTMGHDKMYWYQQDPGMELHLIHYSYGVNSTEKGDLSSESTVSRIRTEHFPLTLESARPSHTSQYLCASSEPGSYTEAFFGQGTRLTVV.

The rearrangement uses TRBV5-1 and TRBJ1-2. Germline CDR1 and CDR2: SGHRS and YFSETQ. CDR3 length: 14 residues. The CDR3 loop is CASSFQGISYSYTF.

V and J are TRBV3-1 and TRBJ2-6. From germline, CDR1 is LGHDT and CDR2 YNNKEL (reference sequence). The CDR3 totals 18 residues. The CDR3 sequence: CASSQVVDTATGANVLTF. Full variable domain (missing parts from reference TRBV3-1 and TRBJ2-6): DTAVSQTPKYLVTQMGNDKSIKCEQNLGHDTMYWYKQDSKKFLKIMFSYNNKELIINETVPNRFSPKSPDKAHLNLHINSLELGDSAVYFCASSQVVDTATGANVLTFGAGSRLTVL.

V is TRBV7-9 and J is TRBJ2-1; TCRdb proposes TRBD1, but this gene call is untestable without DNA. This CDR3 comprises 14 residues. Germline values: CDR1 SEHNR, CDR2 FQNEAQ (reference sequence). The CDR3 protein is CASSFLQGRDEQFF.

The rearrangement links TRBV3-1 to TRBJ1-6; TCRdb's D gene call, TRBD1, goes unchecked for lack of DNA. The CDR3 spans 17 residues. Germline assignment: CDR1 LGHDT and CDR2 YNNKEL (reference sequence). CDR3 loop: CASSRIGPGDYNSPLHF.

The chain uses TRBV24-1 and TRBJ2-3; the TCRdb call, TRBD1, lacks DNA for checking. The CDR3 spans 13 residues. Per germline, CDR1 KGHDR and CDR2 SFDVKD. CDR3 sequence: CATAREGTDTQYF.

The chain employs TRBV20-1 and TRBJ2-1; TCRdb selects TRBD2, and the lack of DNA leaves this call unchecked. CDR1 DFQATT and CDR2 SNEGSKA come from the germline V gene (reference sequence). CDR3 length: 14 amino acids. CDR3 sequence: CSARDPGLALEQFF.

The CDR3 is CASSLEGQAKLFF. The chain carries TRBV4-2 and TRBJ1-4; TCRdb gives TRBD1 as the D gene, but with no DNA this cannot be confirmed. Germline-derived CDR1 and CDR2 are LGHNA and YNFKEQ. The CDR3 is 13 amino acids.

The chain links TRBV12-3 or TRBV12-4 to TRBJ2-3; TCRdb designates TRBD2, a call that cannot be tested without DNA. This CDR3 comprises 15 residues. The CDR3: CASSYAGGSADTQYF.

The chain employs TRBV12-3 or TRBV12-4 and TRBJ2-1; TCRdb selects TRBD1, and the lack of DNA leaves this call unchecked. The CDR3 is 13 amino acids. The CDR3 spells CASNTDRAYEQFF.

This chain links TRBV20-1 with TRBJ2-3; there is no DNA to check the TCRdb D call of TRBD2. This CDR3 has 19 amino acids. The V gene's germline CDR1 is DFQATT and CDR2 SNEGSKA (reference sequence). Here the CDR3 reads CSASSGLAGEQYSTDTQYF.

The genes are TRBV5-8 and TRBJ1-1; TCRdb names TRBD1, which stays unverified in the absence of DNA. The germline V gene encodes CDR1 SGHTS and CDR2 YDEGEE. This CDR3 spans 16 amino acids. CDR3 protein: CASSTSRDRLNTEAFF.

The chain links TRBV19 to TRBJ1-5; TCRdb's D gene call, TRBD1, goes unchecked for lack of DNA. This CDR3 region has 16 residues. Looked up from germline, CDR1 is LNHDA and CDR2 is SQIVND (reference sequence). CDR3 amino acids: CASSDTGTGGNQPQHF.

The chain couples TRBV7-9 to TRBJ2-2; TCRdb calls TRBD1, which cannot be checked without DNA. Germline CDR1 is SEHNR and CDR2 is FQNEAQ (reference sequence). The CDR3 spans 16 residues. CDR3 region: CASSDRDRDPTGELFF.

The V and J genes are TRBV13 and TRBJ2-2; TCRdb's D call of TRBD1 is untestable without DNA. Germline values: CDR1 PRHDT, CDR2 FYEKMQ (reference sequence). The CDR3 sequence is 16 residues long. CDR3 sequence reads: CASSKTQGVTAGELFF.

The CDR3 loop is CASSARPPDTQYF. The chain uses TRBV10-1 and TRBJ2-3; absent DNA, TCRdb's TRBD1 call cannot be checked. Germline assignment: CDR1 WNHNN and CDR2 SYGVQD (reference sequence). The CDR3 covers 13 residues.

V gene TRBV15 combines with J gene TRBJ2-5; TCRdb selects TRBD1, and the lack of DNA leaves this call unchecked. Looked up from germline, CDR1 is LNHNV and CDR2 is YYDKDF (reference sequence). The CDR3 loop spans 17 amino acids. The chain's CDR3 is CATSRVRGAVIQETQYF.

V gene TRBV11-2 combines with J gene TRBJ2-1. The CDR3 covers 14 residues. Germline V lookup: CDR1 SGHAT, CDR2 FQNNGV. CDR3 protein: CASSLDPYYNEQFF.

CDR3 sequence reads: CASSHSGQMTYEQYF. This chain links TRBV3-1 with TRBJ2-7; without DNA, the TCRdb call of TRBD1 cannot be checked. The CDR3 sequence is 15 residues long. Germline V CDR1 and CDR2: LGHDT, YNNKEL (reference sequence).